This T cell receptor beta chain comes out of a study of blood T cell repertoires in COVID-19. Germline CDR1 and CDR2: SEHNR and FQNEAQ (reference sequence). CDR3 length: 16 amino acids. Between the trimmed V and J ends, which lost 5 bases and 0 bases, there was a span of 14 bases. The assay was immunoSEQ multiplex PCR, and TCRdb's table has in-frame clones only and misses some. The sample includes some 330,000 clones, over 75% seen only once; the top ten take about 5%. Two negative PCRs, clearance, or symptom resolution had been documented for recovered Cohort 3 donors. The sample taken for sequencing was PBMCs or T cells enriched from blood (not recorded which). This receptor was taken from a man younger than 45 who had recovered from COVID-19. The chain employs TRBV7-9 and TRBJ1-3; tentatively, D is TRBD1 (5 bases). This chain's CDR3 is CASSPPLGLSGNTIYF. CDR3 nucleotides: TGTGCCAGCAGCCCGCCCCTGGGGCTCTCTGGAAACACCATATATTTT.